A selection of T cell receptor beta chains follows, all from one sample in a study of Graves' ophthalmopathy and Graves' hyperthyroidism. TCRdb fed the multiplex PCR reads into MiXCR, producing one record per CDR3 protein. This repertoire shows more than 1,000,000 distinct CDR3 sequences, about 36% found once; its top ten account for more than 9.5%. Sequenced material: peripheral blood or thyroid tissue (not recorded which). Source of these receptors: an adult man with Graves' hyperthyroidism. Each CDR3 is given with its conserved first and last residue. A D gene is named only where the DNA matches it firmly. Not all rows give a size; the values are once, few, many and, for expanded clones, a class.

j_gene: TRBJ1-6
d_gene: TRBD1
v_gene: TRBV5-1
abundance: many
CDR3nt: TGCGCCAGCAGCCTAGGGGGGGACAGGGGATCACCCCTCCACTTT
CDR3aa: CASSLGGDRGSPLHF

j_gene: TRBJ1-1
d_gene: -
v_gene: TRBV10-2
abundance: -
CDR3nt: TGCGCCAGCAGTGACTACGTAGGACGGAACACTGAAGCTTTCTTT
CDR3aa: CASSDYVGRNTEAFF

j_gene: TRBJ1-3
d_gene: -
v_gene: TRBV12-3/TRBV12-4
abundance: many
CDR3nt: TGTGCCAGCCAAGTCGCCGCGAACACCATATATTTT
CDR3aa: CASQVAANTIYF

j_gene: TRBJ2-7
d_gene: -
v_gene: TRBV7-1
abundance: -
CDR3nt: TGTGCCAGCAGCTCTGGAGGTGTCGAGCAGTACTTC
CDR3aa: CASSSGGVEQYF

j_gene: TRBJ1-5
d_gene: -
v_gene: TRBV20-1
abundance: many
CDR3nt: TGCAGTGCGAGAGACAGGCAAGGTTCGAATCAGCCCCAGCATTTT
CDR3aa: CSARDRQGSNQPQHF

j_gene: TRBJ1-1
d_gene: -
v_gene: TRBV13
abundance: many
CDR3nt: TGTGCCAGCATGATTGGACGGATGAACACTGAAGCTTTCTTT
CDR3aa: CASMIGRMNTEAFF

j_gene: TRBJ1-1
d_gene: TRBD1
v_gene: TRBV7-8
abundance: -
CDR3nt: TGTGCCAAGCCACTTACCGGGACAGGGGGTTTAGCGAACACTGAAGCTTTCTTT
CDR3aa: CAKPLTGTGGLANTEAFF

j_gene: TRBJ2-7
d_gene: -
v_gene: TRBV12-3/TRBV12-4
abundance: few
CDR3nt: TGTGCCAGCAGCTACATCGACCGAACGGGGGAGCAGTACTTC
CDR3aa: CASSYIDRTGEQYF

j_gene: TRBJ1-5
d_gene: -
v_gene: TRBV6-5
abundance: many
CDR3nt: TGTGCCAGCAGGGCCGACGAGAATCAGCCCCAGCATTTT
CDR3aa: CASRADENQPQHF

j_gene: TRBJ1-3
d_gene: -
v_gene: TRBV20-1
abundance: many
CDR3nt: TGCAGTGCTCGCAGGGAGGCCTCTGGAAACACCATATATTTT
CDR3aa: CSARREASGNTIYF

j_gene: TRBJ1-6
d_gene: TRBD1
v_gene: TRBV6-5
abundance: -
CDR3nt: TGTGCCAGCACAAGAGCGACAGGGTATCGATCACCCCTCCACTTT
CDR3aa: CASTRATGYRSPLHF

j_gene: TRBJ1-5
d_gene: TRBD1
v_gene: TRBV15
abundance: -
CDR3nt: TGTGCCACCAGCCCTAGGGACAGCCAGCAATTGGGGGACGGGCAGCCCCAGCATTTT
CDR3aa: CATSPRDSQQLGDGQPQHF

j_gene: TRBJ2-2
d_gene: TRBD2
v_gene: TRBV7-9
abundance: -
CDR3nt: TGTGCCAGCAGCTCCCTGTTACTAGCGGGTGGAGACACCGGGGAGCTGTTTTTT
CDR3aa: CASSSLLLAGGDTGELFF

j_gene: TRBJ1-2
d_gene: -
v_gene: TRBV6-6
abundance: -
CDR3nt: TGTGCCAGCCGCCAGGGGAATGACTATGGCTACACCTTC
CDR3aa: CASRQGNDYGYTF

j_gene: TRBJ1-5
d_gene: -
v_gene: TRBV7-6
abundance: many
CDR3nt: TGTGCCAGCAGCTTAGAGGAGAGAGGGACGGCTAATCAGCCCCAGCATTTT
CDR3aa: CASSLEERGTANQPQHF

j_gene: TRBJ1-1
d_gene: -
v_gene: TRBV12-3/TRBV12-4
abundance: -
CDR3nt: TGTGCCAGCAACTCCGGGACACCGAACACTGAAGCTTTCTTT
CDR3aa: CASNSGTPNTEAFF

j_gene: TRBJ2-7
d_gene: TRBD1
v_gene: TRBV12-3/TRBV12-4
abundance: few
CDR3nt: TGTGCCAGCAGTCCATTCGGACAGGGCCCCCACGAGCAGTACTTC
CDR3aa: CASSPFGQGPHEQYF

j_gene: TRBJ2-7
d_gene: TRBD2
v_gene: TRBV20-1
abundance: many
CDR3nt: TGCAGTGCTAGACCGCTAGCGGGGATGTTCCACGAGCAGTACTTC
CDR3aa: CSARPLAGMFHEQYF

j_gene: TRBJ1-4
d_gene: -
v_gene: TRBV10-3
abundance: -
CDR3nt: TGTGCCATCAGTGACCACTGGGGGGAAAAACTGTTTTTT
CDR3aa: CAISDHWGEKLFF

j_gene: TRBJ2-3
d_gene: TRBD2
v_gene: TRBV7-9
abundance: once
CDR3nt: TGTGCCAGCAGCTCAACTGGACTAGGGATTCCGTATTTT
CDR3aa: CASSSTGLGIPYF

j_gene: TRBJ1-5
d_gene: -
v_gene: TRBV20-1
abundance: many
CDR3nt: TGCAGTGCTAGTTTCGGGCAAAATCAGCCCCAGCATTTT
CDR3aa: CSASFGQNQPQHF

j_gene: TRBJ2-5
d_gene: TRBD2
v_gene: TRBV10-3
abundance: -
CDR3nt: TGTGCCATCAGTGAGGGGGGGGTCTGGGAGACCCAGTACTTC
CDR3aa: CAISEGGVWETQYF

j_gene: TRBJ2-5
d_gene: TRBD2
v_gene: TRBV7-8
abundance: -
CDR3nt: TGTGCCAGCAGCCACTCGACTAGCGGAGCTGTCGGGGAGACCCAGTACTTC
CDR3aa: CASSHSTSGAVGETQYF

j_gene: TRBJ2-3
d_gene: TRBD2
v_gene: TRBV10-3
abundance: -
CDR3nt: TGTGCCATCAGTGGGAAAGGGGAGGGGAACACAGATACGCAGTATTTT
CDR3aa: CAISGKGEGNTDTQYF

j_gene: TRBJ2-7
d_gene: -
v_gene: TRBV7-8
abundance: many
CDR3nt: TGTGCCAGCAGCTTAGCCGCGCCGCGATCCTACGAGCAGTACTTC
CDR3aa: CASSLAAPRSYEQYF

j_gene: TRBJ2-7
d_gene: -
v_gene: TRBV10-3
abundance: few
CDR3nt: TGTGCCATCAGTGAAGAACAGGGATATTCCTACGAGCAGTACTTC
CDR3aa: CAISEEQGYSYEQYF

j_gene: TRBJ2-7
d_gene: TRBD2
v_gene: TRBV5-4
abundance: -
CDR3nt: TGTGCCAGCAGCCGAGGACTAGATTCCTACGAGCAGTACTTC
CDR3aa: CASSRGLDSYEQYF

j_gene: TRBJ1-5
d_gene: -
v_gene: TRBV4-3
abundance: few
CDR3nt: TGCGCCAGCAGCCAAGAGACAGCGGCCGATCAGCCCCAGCATTTT
CDR3aa: CASSQETAADQPQHF

j_gene: TRBJ2-5
d_gene: -
v_gene: TRBV25-1
abundance: many
CDR3nt: TGTGCCAGCAGTGAACCCCTGGCGCAAGAGACCCAGTACTTC
CDR3aa: CASSEPLAQETQYF

j_gene: TRBJ2-5
d_gene: -
v_gene: TRBV25-1
abundance: many
CDR3nt: TGTGCCAGCAGTGACAGGGGAAAAGAGACCCAGTACTTC
CDR3aa: CASSDRGKETQYF

j_gene: TRBJ2-7
d_gene: -
v_gene: TRBV12-3/TRBV12-4
abundance: -
CDR3nt: TGTGCCAGCAGTAAGACGGGTTCCCAATCCTACGAGCTGTACTTC
CDR3aa: CASSKTGSQSYELYF

j_gene: TRBJ2-3
d_gene: -
v_gene: TRBV9
abundance: -
CDR3nt: TGTGCCAGCAGCGTAGCTGGGTCGCGGGATACGCAGTATTTT
CDR3aa: CASSVAGSRDTQYF

j_gene: TRBJ2-7
d_gene: TRBD1
v_gene: TRBV5-6
abundance: -
CDR3nt: TGTGCCAGCAGCTTCTTTCGACAGGGTTTACCCTACGAGCAGTACTTC
CDR3aa: CASSFFRQGLPYEQYF

j_gene: TRBJ1-2
d_gene: TRBD1
v_gene: TRBV4-3
abundance: -
CDR3nt: TGCGCCAGCAGCCAAGAACTAAGGGGGCACGGCTACACCTTC
CDR3aa: CASSQELRGHGYTF

j_gene: TRBJ1-1
d_gene: -
v_gene: TRBV25-1
abundance: once
CDR3nt: TGTGCCAGCACTGGCGGCACCATGAACACTGAAGCTTTCTTT
CDR3aa: CASTGGTMNTEAFF

j_gene: TRBJ2-5
d_gene: TRBD1
v_gene: TRBV11-2
abundance: many
CDR3nt: TGTGCCAGCAGCTCAGTGACAGGGGTACGAGGGGAGACCCAGTACTTC
CDR3aa: CASSSVTGVRGETQYF

j_gene: TRBJ2-5
d_gene: -
v_gene: TRBV20-1
abundance: -
CDR3nt: TGCAGTGGAGAGGGAGGAGAGACCCAGTACTTC
CDR3aa: CSGEGGETQYF

j_gene: TRBJ2-1
d_gene: TRBD1
v_gene: TRBV10-3
abundance: -
CDR3nt: TGTGCCATCAGTGAACAGGGGACAGGGGGGTTGGATGAGCAGTTCTTC
CDR3aa: CAISEQGTGGLDEQFF

j_gene: TRBJ1-2
d_gene: -
v_gene: TRBV7-6
abundance: -
CDR3nt: TGTGCCAGCAGCTTAGTGGACGTCTACGGCTACACCTTC
CDR3aa: CASSLVDVYGYTF

j_gene: TRBJ1-1
d_gene: -
v_gene: TRBV5-8
abundance: many
CDR3nt: TGTGCCAGCAGAATCGACGGGAACACTGAAGCTTTCTTT
CDR3aa: CASRIDGNTEAFF

j_gene: TRBJ2-5
d_gene: -
v_gene: TRBV12-3/TRBV12-4
abundance: -
CDR3nt: TGTGCCAGCAGTTTCATGGGAGAGGAGACCCAGTACTTC
CDR3aa: CASSFMGEETQYF

j_gene: TRBJ1-2
d_gene: TRBD1
v_gene: TRBV3-1
abundance: -
CDR3nt: TGTGCCAGCAGCCCAGCCGGGAGACAGGGAGAGGATGGCTACACCTTC
CDR3aa: CASSPAGRQGEDGYTF

j_gene: TRBJ2-3
d_gene: TRBD2
v_gene: TRBV15
abundance: -
CDR3nt: TGTGCCACCAGCAGTGGCAGCGGGACGGTGTTCAGCGCAGATACGCAGTATTTT
CDR3aa: CATSSGSGTVFSADTQYF

j_gene: TRBJ2-2
d_gene: -
v_gene: TRBV27
abundance: few
CDR3nt: TGTGCCAGCACCGCCGAGTTGCCCCGCGGGGAGCTGTTTTTT
CDR3aa: CASTAELPRGELFF

j_gene: TRBJ2-7
d_gene: -
v_gene: TRBV5-5
abundance: -
CDR3nt: TGTGCCAGCTCCAGGACAGATTTCTACGAGCAGTACTTC
CDR3aa: CASSRTDFYEQYF

j_gene: TRBJ2-5
d_gene: -
v_gene: TRBV6-5
abundance: many
CDR3nt: TGTGCCAGCAGTGAAGCCCAGGTGACCCAGTACTTC
CDR3aa: CASSEAQVTQYF

j_gene: TRBJ1-5
d_gene: -
v_gene: TRBV18
abundance: -
CDR3nt: TGTGCCAGCTCACCATCGGCAAATCCATATAGCAATCAGCCCCAGCATTTT
CDR3aa: CASSPSANPYSNQPQHF

j_gene: TRBJ2-7
d_gene: -
v_gene: TRBV11-2
abundance: -
CDR3nt: TGTGCCAGCAGCTTAGGGTACACCGGGCAATACGAGCAGTACTTC
CDR3aa: CASSLGYTGQYEQYF

j_gene: TRBJ2-7
d_gene: TRBD2
v_gene: TRBV12-3/TRBV12-4
abundance: few
CDR3nt: TGTGCCAGCAGTTTGGTGGGGGGGAACTCCTACGAGCAGTACTTC
CDR3aa: CASSLVGGNSYEQYF

j_gene: TRBJ1-6
d_gene: -
v_gene: TRBV6-6
abundance: few
CDR3nt: TGTGCCAGCAGTGAAGCGGGCGTGGTGGGGGCGCGGAATTCACCCCTCCACTTT
CDR3aa: CASSEAGVVGARNSPLHF

j_gene: TRBJ2-5
d_gene: -
v_gene: TRBV6-5
abundance: -
CDR3nt: TGTGCCAGCAGTGCATTCCAAGAGACCCAGTACTTC
CDR3aa: CASSAFQETQYF

j_gene: TRBJ1-1
d_gene: -
v_gene: TRBV5-1
abundance: -
CDR3nt: TGCGCCAGCAGCCCGGGGTTGGGCACTGGAGCTTTCTTT
CDR3aa: CASSPGLGTGAFF

j_gene: TRBJ2-5
d_gene: TRBD2
v_gene: TRBV19
abundance: -
CDR3nt: TGTGCCAGCGGTATGGGAGGGAAAGAGACCCAGTACTTC
CDR3aa: CASGMGGKETQYF

j_gene: TRBJ1-1
d_gene: TRBD1
v_gene: TRBV12-3/TRBV12-4
abundance: -
CDR3nt: TGTGCCAGCAGCCCTAACAGGGGTTGGGTCACTGAAGCTTTCTTT
CDR3aa: CASSPNRGWVTEAFF

j_gene: TRBJ2-7
d_gene: TRBD1
v_gene: TRBV24-1
abundance: -
CDR3nt: TGTGCCACCAGTGATTCCCGCCGGGACAGGTATTACGAGCAGTACTTC
CDR3aa: CATSDSRRDRYYEQYF

j_gene: TRBJ1-2
d_gene: -
v_gene: TRBV15
abundance: many
CDR3nt: TGTGCCACCAGCACGAGTAACTATGGCTACACCTTC
CDR3aa: CATSTSNYGYTF

j_gene: TRBJ1-5
d_gene: -
v_gene: TRBV20-1
abundance: many
CDR3nt: TGCAGTGCTAGTTCTTCTGTCGGTCAGCCCCAGCATTTT
CDR3aa: CSASSSVGQPQHF

j_gene: TRBJ1-6
d_gene: -
v_gene: TRBV20-1
abundance: -
CDR3nt: TGCAGTGCTAGATCTACCCCGGGGTCGAACCTCCACTTT
CDR3aa: CSARSTPGSNLHF

j_gene: TRBJ1-1
d_gene: TRBD1
v_gene: TRBV28
abundance: few
CDR3nt: TGTGCCAGCACCGTGCCGGGACAGGGTGACACTGAAGCTTTCTTT
CDR3aa: CASTVPGQGDTEAFF

j_gene: TRBJ2-5
d_gene: TRBD1
v_gene: TRBV7-2
abundance: -
CDR3nt: TGTGCCAGCAGTCTTGACCCTGGGCCCAGGGGGTCCCAAGAGACCCAGTACTTC
CDR3aa: CASSLDPGPRGSQETQYF